This T cell receptor beta chain derives from a study of human T cells and chemical hapten exposure. Study information: The upper back received 0.01% DPC by patch testing, with results read at 6 days. Study-level findings and limits: Among expanded TCRs, significantly more large CDR3 similarity clusters formed than among controls. TCRs whose frequency exceeded 1 in 1000 remained the same following DPC sensitization.

Time point specified: pre-sensitization, week 0. Sample treatment: therapeutic diphenylcyclopropenone sensitization with weekly scalp DPC. Many counts were recorded for this clonotype. Its specificity is not known. CDR3 length equals 16 residues. V was clipped by 6 bases and J by 2 bases; unmatched bases: 5. Germline lookup yields CDR1 SGHVS and CDR2 FNYEAQ. The library tagged individual cDNA molecules with unique molecular identifiers. MiXCR was run by TCRdb on the RACE reads, yielding one entry per CDR3 protein. The sample carries under 400,000 distinct CDR3 sequences, 4.5% to 6% recorded once. The sequence derives from a woman aged 45-65 years with alopecia areata. Some clones in this sample may be carry-over from other donors' samples. Sequencing used whole blood, obtained in connection with sensitization to the hapten diphenylcyclopropenone (DPC). The chain links TRBV7-6 to TRBJ2-3, with TRBD2 matching 13 bases. CDR3: CASSRTSGGFTDTQYF. CDR3 nucleotide sequence: TGTGCCAGCAGTCGGACTAGCGGGGGATTCACAGATACGCAGTATTTT.